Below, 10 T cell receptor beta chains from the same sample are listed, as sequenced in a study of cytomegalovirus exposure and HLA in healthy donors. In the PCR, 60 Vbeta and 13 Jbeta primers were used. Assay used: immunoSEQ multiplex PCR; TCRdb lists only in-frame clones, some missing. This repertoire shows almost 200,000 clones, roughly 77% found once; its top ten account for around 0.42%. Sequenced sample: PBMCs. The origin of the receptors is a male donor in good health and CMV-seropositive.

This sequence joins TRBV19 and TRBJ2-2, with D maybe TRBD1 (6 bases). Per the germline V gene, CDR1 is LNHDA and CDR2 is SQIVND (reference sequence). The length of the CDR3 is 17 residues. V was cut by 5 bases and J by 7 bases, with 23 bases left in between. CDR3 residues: CASSGRYTYRDNGELFF. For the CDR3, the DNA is TGTGCCAGTAGTGGTCGGTACACCTACAGGGACAACGGGGAGCTGTTTTTT. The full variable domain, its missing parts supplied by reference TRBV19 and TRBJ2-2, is DGGITQSPKYLFRKEGQNVTLSCEQNLNHDAMYWYRQDPGQGLRLIYYSQIVNDFQKGDIAEGYSVSREKKESFPLTVTSAQKNPTAFYLCASSGRYTYRDNGELFFGEGSRLTVL.

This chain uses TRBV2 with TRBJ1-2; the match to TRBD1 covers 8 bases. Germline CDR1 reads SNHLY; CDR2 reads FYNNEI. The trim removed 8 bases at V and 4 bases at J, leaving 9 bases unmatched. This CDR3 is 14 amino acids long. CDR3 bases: TGTGCCAGCCCAGGACAGGGAGGCAGCTATGGCTACACCTTC. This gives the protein CASPGQGGSYGYTF.

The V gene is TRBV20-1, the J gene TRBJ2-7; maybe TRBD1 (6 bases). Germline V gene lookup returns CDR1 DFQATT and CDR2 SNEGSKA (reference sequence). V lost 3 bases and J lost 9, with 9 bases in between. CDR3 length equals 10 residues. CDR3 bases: TGCAGTGCTAGCAGGGGATCGCAGTACTTC. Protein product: CSASRGSQYF.

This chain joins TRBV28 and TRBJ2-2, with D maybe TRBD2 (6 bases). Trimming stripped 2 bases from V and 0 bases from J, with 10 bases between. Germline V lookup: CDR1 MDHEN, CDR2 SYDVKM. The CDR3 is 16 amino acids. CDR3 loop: CASSLGGGANTGELFF. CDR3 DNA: TGTGCCAGCAGTTTAGGGGGAGGCGCGAACACCGGGGAGCTGTTTTTT.

The CDR3 DNA sequence: TGTGCCAGCAATTCTCAACAGGGGACTGAAGCTTTCTTT. Amino acids: CASNSQQGTEAFF. The chain links TRBV2 to TRBJ1-1; 7 bases agree with TRBD1. The CDR3 extends over 13 amino acids. The germline V gene encodes CDR1 SNHLY and CDR2 FYNNEI. Trimming took 7 bases from V and 5 from J; bases not matched to a gene: 7.

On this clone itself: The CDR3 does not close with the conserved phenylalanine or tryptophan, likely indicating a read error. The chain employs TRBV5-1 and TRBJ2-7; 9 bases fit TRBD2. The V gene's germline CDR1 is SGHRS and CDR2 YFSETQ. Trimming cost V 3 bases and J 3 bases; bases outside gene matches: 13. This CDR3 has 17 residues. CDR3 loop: CASSSRRATSGYYEQYL. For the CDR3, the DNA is TGCGCCAGCAGCTCCCGGCGGGCGACTAGCGGTTACTACGAGCAGTACCTC.

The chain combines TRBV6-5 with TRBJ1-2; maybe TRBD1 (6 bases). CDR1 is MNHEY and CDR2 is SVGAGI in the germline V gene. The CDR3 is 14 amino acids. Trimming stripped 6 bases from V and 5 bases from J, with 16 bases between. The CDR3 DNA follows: TGTGCCAGCAGCCCGACGAGGGGGGGGTATGGCTACACCTTC. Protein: CASSPTRGGYGYTF.

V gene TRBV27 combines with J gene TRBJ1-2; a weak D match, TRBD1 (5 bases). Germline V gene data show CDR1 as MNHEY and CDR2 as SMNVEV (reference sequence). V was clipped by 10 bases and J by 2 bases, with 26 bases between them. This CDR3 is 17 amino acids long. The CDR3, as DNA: TGTGCCACCATCGCACCAAGCTTGGGCAGGGCGAACTATGGCTACACCTTC. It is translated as CATIAPSLGRANYGYTF.

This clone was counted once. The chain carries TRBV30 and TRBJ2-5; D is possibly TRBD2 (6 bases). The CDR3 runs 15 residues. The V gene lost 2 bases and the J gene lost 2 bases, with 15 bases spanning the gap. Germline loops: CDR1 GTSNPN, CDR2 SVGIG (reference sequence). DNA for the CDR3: TGTGCCTGGAGTTCTTTGGGACTCCCACAAGAGACCCAGTACTTC. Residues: CAWSSLGLPQETQYF.

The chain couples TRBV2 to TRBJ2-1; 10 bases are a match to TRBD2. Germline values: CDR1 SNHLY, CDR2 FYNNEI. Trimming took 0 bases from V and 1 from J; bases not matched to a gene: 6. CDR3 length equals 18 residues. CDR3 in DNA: TGTGCCAGCAGTGAAGCGTGGTTAGCGGGGGGATCCTACAATGAGCAGTTCTTC. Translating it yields CASSEAWLAGGSYNEQFF.